The TCR beta chain under discussion was sequenced for a study of shared clonotypes between healthy human individuals (dated by TCRdb to the early 2020s). For the wider study: Two women and a few men aged 18 to 49 years were included in the cohort. Per donor, three plates each were used for CD4 naive and CD4 memory, two for CD8 naive, and one for CD8 memory. To increase sequencing depth and limit assay-specific biases, different laboratories used diverse techniques to prepare libraries and sequence TCR repertoires. To estimate repertoire size and how much clonotypes are shared between individuals, the study performed deep sequencing of blood TCR repertoires from roughly five healthy adults. Each donor's leukapheresis produced roughly between roughly 0.85 and 10 billion PBMCs.

TCR CDR3 regions were amplified from genomic DNA by multiplex PCR using the deep immunoSEQ assay. Genomic DNA extracted from each cell subset was distributed evenly over all wells of several immunoSEQ 96-well plates, and each plate served as one replicate. Each replicate PCR for sorted subsets received about 0.2 ug genomic DNA, equal to tens of thousands of T cell genomes. Purified libraries were measured with a Qubit 3.0 fluorometer, size-checked on a Bioanalyzer 2100, and measured again with the KAPA Library Quantification kit. Every immunoSEQ 96-well plate was sequenced on a separate single-read 150-cycle Illumina NextSeq 550 flow cell. The paper's processing steps were these. Because the immunoSEQ output included only junctional sequences and no quality scores, the filtering could not be the same as the filtering used for full-length reads. Sequences were annotated with PyIR, a Python wrapper for IgBLAST v1.9, and V/J genes and CDR3 were assigned using IMGT germline references. Reads with weak V/J assignments (E-value above 1e-6), missing CDR3, stop codons, out-of-frame junctions, or ambiguous translated residues were removed. V3J clonotypes were defined by identical inferred V gene, J gene, and CDR3 amino acid sequence. To compute the percentage overlap between repertoires, the number of shared unique clonotypes was divided by the size of the smaller repertoire. Richness of each repertoire was evaluated using RTK rarefaction, the Chao1 estimator, and Recon v2.1 estimates of unobserved clonotypes. OLGA was used to compute generation probabilities for all TCRbeta clonotypes that the gDNA method yielded from a handful of donors. Held by TCRdb, this immuneACCESS table contains in-frame sequences only and omits some clones. Under half of the omission traces to an unresolved V gene where checked; the cause of the rest is unknown. The D gene and trimming were derived from the DNA, and the V and J assignments and clone size from that table. Across this sample there are about 2.2 million clones, with under 95% seen only once. The ten most abundant clones make up under 2% of the sample.

For the CD8 naive samples, CD45RO-negative cells were positively selected for CCR7, yielding a CD45RA+CCR7+ population from which TemRA cells were excluded. The donors were healthy, HIV-negative adults who had no recently reported acute infections or vaccinations. Only Caucasian adults living in Nashville, Tennessee, USA were represented among the donors. Blood was collected by leukapheresis, and PBMCs were isolated by Ficoll-Histopaque density gradient centrifugation and then cryopreserved in liquid nitrogen vapor phase. Analytical flow cytometry was used to check the purity and quantity of every magnetically sorted T cell population. Each sorted fraction had its genomic DNA isolated and then quantified by UV absorbance on a Nanodrop 2000c. The research as a whole found: Pairwise subsampling indicated that sequencing depth was expected to affect the degree of clonotype sharing among donors. Rarefaction of sorted-subset datasets indicated incomplete sequencing despite the large sequencing depth. Because the study included a small number of donors, the genetic and exposure-history diversity represented was limited. Sampling was restricted to blood, and TCR repertoires in tissue are likely to differ from TCR repertoires in blood. About 5% of naive CD4, 3.5% of naive CD8, 2.3% of memory CD4, and 0.4% of memory CD8 clonotypes were shared across a few donors. Clonotypes shared by all four sorted-subset donors showed higher generation probabilities than non-shared clonotypes. Estimated clonotype richness was generally larger for naive than for memory subsets.

Details on this clone: No cognate antigen has been identified for it. Per-base qualities were not stored, and no clone one base away is much larger.

The germline V gene gives CDR1 as LGHNA and CDR2 as YSLEER. Spanning cysteine to phenylalanine, the CDR3 consists of 15 amino acids. The only DNA kept is the CDR3, 45 bases in frame from the first base. Deletion took 4 bases off V and 1 base off J, with a span of 10 bases between the germline ends. The clonotype originates from a man between 18 and 35 years old in good health. Some clones in this sample may be carry-over from other donors' samples. Recombination connected TRBV4-3 to TRBJ2-2; no confident D gene assignment can be made. Input material: naive CD8+ T cells from PBMCs. The cell subset or site label for this specimen denotes: CD45RA+CCR7+. The CDR3: CASSLLWGNTGELFF. The sequenced DNA: TGCGCCAGCAGCCTCCTGTGGGGGAACACCGGGGAGCTGTTTTTT.